Reported below is one T cell receptor beta chain. The antigen remains unidentified. The CDR3 loop spans 13 amino acids. Germline V CDR1 and CDR2: LGHNT, FRNRAP. The trim removed 7 bases at V and 5 bases at J, leaving 3 bases unmatched. The data stem from a study of OX40 agonist ivuxolimab in advanced cancers. Notes on the study in general: Expansion of clones was among the lowest in partial responders at 0.1-3.0 mg/kg. Antigens targeted by the expanded peripheral T cells were not determined.

Using immunoSEQ multiplex PCR, the repertoire was profiled, and TCRdb retains in-frame clones only, with some absent. The table shows tens of thousands of clones, with 85% to 95% occurring only once. This receptor was taken from an adult with an advanced solid tumor such as melanoma, head and neck, liver or kidney cancer. The chain links TRBV12-5 to TRBJ2-1, with TRBD1 matching over 9 bases. The sample in question was CD4+ or CD8+ T cells sorted from blood, obtained in a trial of the OX40 agonist ivuxolimab. CDR3 DNA sequence: TGTGCTAGTGTGGGGACAGGGAACAATGAGCAGTTCTTC. It yields the protein CASVGTGNNEQFF.